A single sample gave rise to the 28 T cell receptor beta chains below, sequenced in a study of cytomegalovirus exposure and HLA in healthy donors. The assay was immunoSEQ multiplex PCR, and TCRdb's table has in-frame clones only and misses some. The sample lists 250,000 to 350,000 clones, roughly 88% seen once, with approximately 0.9% in the top ten. Sequenced input: PBMCs. All receptors come from a man aged 25-45 years in good health and CMV-seronegative.

This chain links TRBV6-1 with TRBJ1-5; no reliable D call. The ends were cut back, 4 bases at V and 2 bases at J, with 3 bases in the middle. Germline V gene lookup returns CDR1 MNHNS and CDR2 SASEGT. CDR3 length equals 12 residues. This CDR3 is CASSAGNQPQHF. The CDR3 DNA is TGTGCCAGCAGTGCAGGCAATCAGCCCCAGCATTTT.

J is TRBJ2-2 and V is TRBV4-3, with D maybe TRBD2 (6 bases). The CDR3 is 16 amino acids. V dropped 0 bases and J dropped 7 bases, with 15 bases sitting between them. The germline gives CDR1 LGHNA, CDR2 YSLEER. Here the CDR3 DNA reads TGCGCCAGCAGCCAAGACCCCTCCCGGGGGTTCGGGGAGCTGTTTTTT. This gives the protein CASSQDPSRGFGELFF.

The chain is built from TRBV4-2 and TRBJ1-1, with 8 positions matching TRBD1. Trimming cost V 1 base and J 0 bases; bases outside gene matches: 7. CDR1 is LGHNA, CDR2 YNFKEQ, per germline. This CDR3 region has 17 residues. CDR3 coding DNA: TGTGCCAGCAGCCAAGCCCGACAGGGGATTTTGAACACTGAAGCTTTCTTT. Its translation is CASSQARQGILNTEAFF.

The CDR3 reads CASSDQRGSGANVLTF. CDR3 DNA: TGTGCCAGCAGTGACCAACGGGGCTCTGGGGCCAACGTCCTGACTTTC. The chain employs TRBV2 and TRBJ2-6; possible D gene TRBD2, 5 bases. Germline assignment: CDR1 SNHLY and CDR2 FYNNEI. CDR3 length: 16 residues. Deletions cut 3 bases from V and 0 bases from J, with 9 bases between.

The chain is built from TRBV5-8 and TRBJ2-5, with TRBD2 identical over 7 bases. The CDR3 has 16 amino acids. With V trimmed by 1 base and J by 3 bases, 9 bases remained unmatched. Looked up from germline, CDR1 is SGHTS and CDR2 is YDEGEE. The CDR3 region has the DNA TGTGCCAGCAGCTTGTTCTCTGTTGCGGGGGAAGAGACCCAGTACTTC. It translates to CASSLFSVAGEETQYF.

V is TRBV6-1 and J is TRBJ2-2; 7 bases match TRBD1. Per the germline V gene, CDR1 is MNHNS and CDR2 is SASEGT. The junction had 7 bases not matched to a gene; V was cut back by 5 bases and J by 7 bases. The CDR3 runs to 14 residues. CDR3 nucleotide sequence: TGTGCCAGCAGTCAAACAGGGGCTGGCGGGGAGCTGTTTTTT. Translation: CASSQTGAGGELFF.

This rearrangement joins TRBV16 to TRBJ1-5; 9 bases align to TRBD1. Germline V gene sequence: CDR1 KGHSY, CDR2 FQNENV. J gave up 0 bases and V 4 bases, and 1 base lay outside the gene matches. CDR3 size: 15 residues. The CDR3 reads CASSPGQGSNQPQHF. The DNA of the CDR3 is TGTGCCAGCAGCCCGGGACAGGGTAGCAATCAGCCCCAGCATTTT.

CDR3 protein: CASSFTGTGTYEQYF. The CDR3 DNA reads TGTGCCAGCAGTTTCACCGGGACAGGGACCTACGAGCAGTACTTC. The rearrangement uses TRBV27 and TRBJ2-5; 9 bases are a match to TRBD1. The J call may be incorrect, as the DNA end agrees better with TRBJ2-7. This CDR3 is built from 15 residues. Looked up from germline, CDR1 is MNHEY and CDR2 is SMNVEV (reference sequence).

V usage is TRBV5-1 and J usage is TRBJ2-2, with D possibly matching TRBD1 (5 bases). V lost 0 bases, J lost 4 bases, and 19 bases lay in between. CDR3 length: 18 residues. Per germline, CDR1 SGHRS and CDR2 YFSETQ. Here the CDR3 DNA reads TGCGCCAGCAGCTTGGTACCAGGGTGGGATGGATCCACCGGGGAGCTGTTTTTT. This encodes CASSLVPGWDGSTGELFF.

This chain connects TRBV29-1 to TRBJ2-7; 11 nucleotides line up with TRBD2. The trim removed 6 bases at V and 7 bases at J, leaving 5 bases unmatched. The CDR3 runs to 12 residues. Germline CDR1 SQVTM, CDR2 ANQGSEA. CDR3 sequence (DNA): TGCAGCGTCATGGGACTAGCGGAGGAGCAGTACTTC. Translation gives CSVMGLAEEQYF.

This chain connects TRBV7-9 to TRBJ2-2; 7 bases agree with TRBD1. The CDR3 has 13 amino acids. J lost 6 bases, V lost 6 bases, and 4 bases had no gene match. CDR1 SEHNR and CDR2 FQNEAQ come from the germline V gene (reference sequence). The CDR3 is CASSGDRAGELFF. CDR3 bases: TGTGCCAGCAGTGGTGACAGGGCCGGGGAGCTGTTTTTT.

The chain recombines TRBV7-9 with TRBJ2-5, with D uncertain. V lost 2 bases to trimming and J lost 2 bases, with 12 bases between them. CDR3 length: 15 amino acids. Germline CDR1 and CDR2: SEHNR and FQNEAQ (reference sequence). The DNA for the CDR3 is TGTGCCAGCAGCTTAATGAGTCCAGGACAAGAGACCCAGTACTTC. Translated: CASSLMSPGQETQYF.

V and J are TRBV28 and TRBJ1-1; 8 bases are shared with TRBD1. The CDR3 length is 13 residues. V was clipped by 5 bases and J by 5 bases; unmatched bases: 4. Germline V gene data show CDR1 as MDHEN and CDR2 as SYDVKM. The CDR3 bases are TGTGCCAGCAGTGACAGGGGTCGAACTGAAGCTTTCTTT. Amino acid sequence: CASSDRGRTEAFF.

V and J are TRBV5-1 and TRBJ2-1, with 8 bases identical to TRBD2. The CDR3 consists of 16 residues. Losses at the gene ends were 0 bases for V and 0 bases for J; bases not matched to a gene: 2. Germline values: CDR1 SGHRS, CDR2 YFSETQ. CDR3 in amino acids: CASSLESGSSYNEQFF. For the CDR3, the DNA is TGCGCCAGCAGCTTGGAAAGCGGGAGCTCCTACAATGAGCAGTTCTTC. Based on the CDR3 plus reference TRBV5-1 and TRBJ2-1, the full variable domain is KAGVTQTPRYLIKTRGQQVTLSCSPISGHRSVSWYQQTPGQGLQFLFEYFSETQRNKGNFPGRFSGRQFSNSRSEMNVSTLELGDSALYLCASSLESGSSYNEQFFGPGTRLTVL.

The chain recombines TRBV9 with TRBJ1-1; no firm D call. The CDR3 contains 13 residues. Germline V gives CDR1 SGDLS, CDR2 YYNGEE. Trimming pared 3 bases from V and 2 bases from J, leaving 8 bases between. The CDR3 DNA reads TGTGCCAGCAGCGGTGTGGCCAACACTGAAGCTTTCTTT. Translating gives CASSGVANTEAFF. The full variable domain, its missing parts supplied by reference TRBV9 and TRBJ1-1, is DSGVTQTPKHLITATGQRVTLRCSPRSGDLSVYWYQQSLDQGLQFLIQYYNGEERAKGNILERFSAQQFPDLHSELNLSSLELGDSALYFCASSGVANTEAFFGQGTRLTVV.

The chain employs TRBV5-5 and TRBJ2-3; 8 positions match TRBD2. The CDR3 loop spans 17 amino acids. The germline gives CDR1 SGHKS, CDR2 YYEKEE (reference sequence). V trimming: 1 base; J trimming: 6 bases; junction bases outside the gene matches: 13. The CDR3 loop reads CASSLSSGGLHGDTQYF. The DNA of the CDR3 is TGTGCCAGCAGCTTGTCAAGCGGGGGCCTCCATGGGGATACGCAGTATTTT. The full variable domain, completed using reference TRBV5-5 and TRBJ2-3, is DAGVTQSPTHLIKTRGQQVTLRCSPISGHKSVSWYQQVLGQGPQFIFQYYEKEERGRGNFPDRFSARQFPNYSSELNVNALLLGDSALYLCASSLSSGGLHGDTQYFGPGTRLTVL.

The rearrangement uses TRBV7-2 and TRBJ2-1; TRBD1 matches at 10 bases. The germline CDR1 and CDR2 sequences are SGHTA and FQGNSA. The CDR3 covers 15 residues. V lost 5 bases and J lost 10; bases outside the gene matches: 11. The CDR3 region is CASSGGGTGEREQFF. CDR3 bases: TGTGCCAGCAGCGGCGGGGGGACAGGGGAGAGGGAGCAGTTCTTC. Complete variable domain (other parts from reference TRBV7-2 and TRBJ2-1): GAGVSQSPSNKVTEKGKDVELRCDPISGHTALYWYRQSLGQGLEFLIYFQGNSAPDKSGLPSDRFSAERTGGSVSTLTIQRTQQEDSAVYLCASSGGGTGEREQFFGPGTRLTVL.

This chain links TRBV10-3 with TRBJ1-2; tentatively, D is TRBD1 (5 bases). V was pared by 5 bases and J by 4 bases, with 17 bases between. This CDR3 comprises 15 residues. Germline-derived CDR1 and CDR2 are ENHRY and SYGVKD. This CDR3 is CAISKSGTGLYGYTF. DNA of the CDR3: TGTGCCATCAGTAAATCCGGGACTGGGCTCTATGGCTACACCTTC.

This clone was seen just once. This sequence joins TRBV6-5 and TRBJ2-5; D is possibly TRBD1 (7 bases). CDR1 and CDR2 from the germline V gene are MNHEY and SVGAGI. The CDR3 extends over 15 amino acids. Trimming took 1 base from V and 2 from J, leaving 11 bases between them. The CDR3 DNA sequence: TGTGCCAGCAGTTACTTGACAGGGAGGCAAGAGACCCAGTACTTC. Amino acid sequence: CASSYLTGRQETQYF.

V gene TRBV5-6 combines with J gene TRBJ1-2; 9 bases map to TRBD1. Germline V gene lookup returns CDR1 SGHDT and CDR2 YYEEEE. V was pared by 4 bases and J by 1 base, with 5 bases of the junction left unmatched. The CDR3 length is 15 residues. CDR3 residues: CASSPGQGYNYGYTF. The CDR3 region has the DNA TGTGCCAGCAGCCCTGGACAGGGGTATAACTATGGCTACACCTTC.

This chain connects TRBV9 to TRBJ2-7; maybe TRBD2 (5 bases). There are 12 residues in the CDR3. Germline CDR1 and CDR2: SGDLS and YYNGEE. The V gene lost 3 bases and the J gene lost 6 bases, with 10 bases spanning the gap. CDR3 protein: CASSGPGVEQYF. DNA for the CDR3: TGTGCCAGCAGCGGGCCCGGGGTCGAGCAGTACTTC.

The chain carries TRBV29-1 and TRBJ1-2; 9 bases match TRBD1. The CDR3 has 16 residues. V shed 7 bases and J 4 bases; nucleotides not matched to a gene: 16. Per germline, CDR1 SQVTM and CDR2 ANQGSEA. As DNA, the CDR3 is TGCAGCGCGCCCTCGGGAGTCAGACAGGGGGTCTATGGCTACACCTTC. It codes for CSAPSGVRQGVYGYTF.

The CDR3 spells CASSLTGGVSTEAFF. DNA for the CDR3: TGTGCCAGCAGCTTGACAGGGGGCGTGAGTACTGAAGCTTTCTTT. The chain is built from TRBV7-8 and TRBJ1-1; 10 nucleotides agree with TRBD1. Losses at the gene ends were 3 bases for V and 5 bases for J; bases not matched to a gene: 6. CDR1 and CDR2 from the germline V gene are SGHVS and FQNEAQ. The CDR3 length is 15 residues.

V gene TRBV5-5 combines with J gene TRBJ1-5; D gene uncertain. Trimming pared 6 bases from V and 0 bases from J, leaving 10 bases between. Germline V gene lookup returns CDR1 SGHKS and CDR2 YYEKEE (reference sequence). This CDR3 region has 14 residues. In DNA, the CDR3 is TGTGCCAGCATGAGGGAGTATAGCAATCAGCCCCAGCATTTT. It yields the protein CASMREYSNQPQHF.

As concerns this clone: At the DNA level, this CDR3 is encoded by other sequences in the same sample as well. The CDR3 here is CAWSVGQGGTEAFF. The DNA for the CDR3 is TGTGCCTGGAGTGTGGGACAGGGGGGAACTGAAGCTTTCTTT. The rearrangement joins TRBV30 to TRBJ1-1; 11 positions match TRBD1. Germline loops: CDR1 GTSNPN, CDR2 SVGIG (reference sequence). The V gene end was trimmed by 0 bases and the J gene end by 5 bases; junction bases not matched to a gene: 2. The CDR3 length is 14 residues.

This clone was detected only once. The chain has TRBV30 and TRBJ1-1; the match to TRBD1 covers 9 bases. The junction had 4 bases not matched to a gene; V was cut back by 3 bases and J by 5 bases. The CDR3 sequence is 13 residues long. Per the germline V gene, CDR1 is GTSNPN and CDR2 is SVGIG (reference sequence). The CDR3 DNA reads TGTGCCTGGAGCGTTGGGACAGGGACTGAAGCTTTCTTT. This codes for CAWSVGTGTEAFF.

The chain couples TRBV5-1 to TRBJ1-4; maybe TRBD1 (6 bases). V was cut by 3 bases and J by 4 bases, with 10 bases left in between. Germline V gene data show CDR1 as SGHRS and CDR2 as YFSETQ. CDR3 length: 14 residues. This CDR3 is CASSSTGINEKLFF. Here the CDR3 DNA reads TGCGCCAGCAGCTCGACAGGAATTAATGAAAAACTGTTTTTT.

This chain connects TRBV5-1 to TRBJ1-1; maybe TRBD1 (6 bases). V shed 6 bases and J shed 0 bases, with 15 bases lying between them. The CDR3 has 15 residues. Germline assignment: CDR1 SGHRS and CDR2 YFSETQ. The CDR3 loop is CASTFVQGMNTEAFF. In DNA form, the CDR3 reads TGCGCCAGCACTTTTGTACAGGGTATGAACACTGAAGCTTTCTTT.